Listed here are 7 T cell receptor beta chains from one sample, sequenced in a study of T cells after yellow fever vaccination. TCRdb called the 5' RACE reads again in MiXCR, with one record for every CDR3 protein. This sample has some 670,000 distinct CDR3 sequences, with 9% to 15% found just once. This specimen was PBMCs, taken on the day of the yellow fever booster vaccination. Source of these receptors: a man aged 30 to 45 who received the YFV17D yellow fever vaccine.

As to this clonotype: A junction end diverges from the germline sequence, so it may reflect a read error. The V and J genes are TRBV20-1 and TRBJ2-7; 7 bases are a match to TRBD2. The CDR3 covers 13 residues. Germline values: CDR1 DFQATT, CDR2 SNEGSKA (reference sequence). The DNA of the CDR3 is TGCAGTGCTAGGCGCGGGAGTGGGCTCCTGCTGGACTTC. This codes for CSARRGSGLLLDF.

This clonotype has more than one count but fewer than ten. V is TRBV11-2 and J is TRBJ2-1, with 11 bases identical to TRBD2. Trimming took 5 bases from V and 6 from J; bases not matched to a gene: 6. Germline V CDR1 and CDR2: SGHAT, FQNNGV. The CDR3 contains 15 residues. This CDR3 is CASSQTSGVTNEQFF. For the CDR3, the DNA is TGTGCCAGCAGCCAGACTAGCGGGGTAACCAATGAGCAGTTCTTC. Variable domain in full (rest from reference TRBV11-2 and TRBJ2-1): EAGVAQSPRYKIIEKRQSVAFWCNPISGHATLYWYQQILGQGPKLLIQFQNNGVVDDSQLPKDRFSAERLKGVDSTLKIQPAKLEDSAVYLCASSQTSGVTNEQFFGPGTRLTVL.

This clonotype has only a few counts. The chain joins TRBV18 to TRBJ2-5; the D gene is possibly TRBD2 (7 bases). The CDR3 length is 17 residues. In germline, CDR1 is KGHSH, CDR2 LQKENI. Trimming removed 0 bases at V and 1 base at J, with 15 bases between. The CDR3 DNA sequence: TGTGCCAGCTCACCACCGAGGGGGGGGACATCCCAAGAGACCCAGTACTTC. Amino acid sequence: CASSPPRGGTSQETQYF. Together with reference TRBV18 and TRBJ2-5, the CDR3 gives the full variable domain: NAGVMQNPRHLVRRRGQEARLRCSPMKGHSHVYWYRQLPEEGLKFMVYLQKENIIDESGMPKERFSAEFPKEGPSILRIQQVVRGDSAAYFCASSPPRGGTSQETQYFGPGTRLLVL.

This rearrangement joins TRBV29-1 to TRBJ2-1; possibly TRBD1 for D (6 bases). The V gene lost 7 bases and the J gene lost 2 bases, with 12 bases spanning the gap. CDR3 length: 13 residues. Germline V CDR1 and CDR2: SQVTM, ANQGSEA. CDR3 coding DNA: TGCAGCGCGGAAAGGGACACCTACAATGAGCAGTTCTTC. Protein product: CSAERDTYNEQFF.

V is TRBV20-1 and J is TRBJ2-3, with D possibly being TRBD2 (5 bases). The V end was cut by 6 bases, the J end by 3 bases, with 10 bases between. Germline assignment: CDR1 DFQATT and CDR2 SNEGSKA (reference sequence). The CDR3 is 12 residues long. The CDR3 is CSAKLDTDTQYF. DNA of the CDR3: TGCAGTGCCAAACTAGATACAGATACGCAGTATTTT.

This clonotype has only a few counts. The chain recombines TRBV5-1 with TRBJ2-5; possibly TRBD2 for D (5 bases). Germline loops: CDR1 SGHRS, CDR2 YFSETQ. V was cut by 0 bases and J by 4 bases, with 13 bases left in between. CDR3 size: 15 residues. CDR3: CASSLERLGGETQYF. CDR3 nucleotide sequence: TGCGCCAGCAGCTTGGAGAGGTTAGGAGGAGAGACCCAGTACTTC.

This clonotype was observed a few times. This chain connects TRBV6-1 to TRBJ2-1, with D perhaps matching TRBD2 (6 bases). Trimming pared 3 bases from V and 2 bases from J, leaving 8 bases between. This CDR3 is 14 amino acids long. Germline lookup yields CDR1 MNHNS and CDR2 SASEGT. The CDR3 region has the DNA TGTGCCAGCAGTGATAGCGGAACCTACAATGAGCAGTTCTTC. It is translated as CASSDSGTYNEQFF.